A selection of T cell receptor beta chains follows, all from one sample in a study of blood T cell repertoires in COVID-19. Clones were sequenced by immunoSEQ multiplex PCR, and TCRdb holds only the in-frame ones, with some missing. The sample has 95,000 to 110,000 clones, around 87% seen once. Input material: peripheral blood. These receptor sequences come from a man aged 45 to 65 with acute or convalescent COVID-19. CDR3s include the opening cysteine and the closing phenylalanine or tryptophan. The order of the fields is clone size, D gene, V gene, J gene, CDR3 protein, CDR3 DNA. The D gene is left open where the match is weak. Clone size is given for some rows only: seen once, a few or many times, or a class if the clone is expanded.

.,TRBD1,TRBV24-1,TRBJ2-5,CATSEGQGRGETQYF,TGTGCCACCAGTGAGGGACAGGGGCGAGGGGAGACCCAGTACTTC
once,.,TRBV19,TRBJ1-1,CASSREGRVEYTEAFF,TGTGCCAGTAGTAGAGAGGGCAGGGTAGAATACACTGAAGCTTTCTTT
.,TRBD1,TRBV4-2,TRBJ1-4,CASSQAHGGQGGEKLFF,TGTGCCAGCAGCCAAGCCCATGGGGGACAGGGCGGCGAAAAACTGTTTTTT
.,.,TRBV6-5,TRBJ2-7,CASSYSRASLLHEQYF,TGTGCCAGCAGTTACTCGAGGGCTAGTTTATTGCACGAGCAGTACTTC
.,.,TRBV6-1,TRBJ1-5,CASSEGTRNQPQHF,TGTGCCAGCAGTGAAGGAACGAGAAATCAGCCCCAGCATTTT
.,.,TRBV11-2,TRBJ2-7,CASSLAGVYEQYF,TGTGCCAGCAGCTTAGCGGGTGTTTACGAGCAGTACTTC
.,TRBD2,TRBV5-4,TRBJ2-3,CASSKGLAGDTQYF,TGTGCCAGCAGCAAGGGACTAGCGGGGGATACGCAGTATTTT
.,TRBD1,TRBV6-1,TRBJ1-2,CASREGTGAKGYTF,TGTGCCAGCAGGGAAGGGACAGGGGCAAAGGGCTACACCTTC
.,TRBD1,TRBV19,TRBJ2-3,CASSTGGGSTDTQYF,TGTGCCAGTAGTACAGGGGGCGGGAGCACAGATACGCAGTATTTT
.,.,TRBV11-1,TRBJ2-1,CASSFHSSRSYNEQFF,TGTGCCAGCAGCTTTCATAGCAGCCGCTCCTACAATGAGCAGTTCTTC
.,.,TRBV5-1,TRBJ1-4,CASSLDGGRGKLFF,TGCGCCAGCAGCTTGGACGGGGGTCGTGGAAAACTGTTTTTT
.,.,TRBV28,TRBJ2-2,CASKQAANTGELFF,TGTGCCAGCAAGCAAGCGGCGAACACCGGGGAGCTGTTTTTT
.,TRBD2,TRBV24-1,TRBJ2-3,CATSDPGLYTDTQYF,TGTGCCACCAGTGACCCGGGACTATACACAGATACGCAGTATTTT
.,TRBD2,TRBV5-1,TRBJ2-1,CASSRGPGTRSNNEQFF,TGCGCCAGCAGCCGCGGTCCCGGGACTAGGTCTAACAATGAGCAGTTCTTC
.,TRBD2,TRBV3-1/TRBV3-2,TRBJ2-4,CASSQDTTSGSPSKNIQYF,TGTGCCAGCAGCCAAGACACTACTAGCGGGAGCCCCTCCAAAAACATTCAGTACTTC
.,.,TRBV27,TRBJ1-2,CATQGGHGYTF,TGTGCCACTCAAGGGGGACATGGCTACACCTTC
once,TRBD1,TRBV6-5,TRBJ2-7,CASFSGQGKYEQYF,TGTGCCAGCTTTTCAGGACAGGGGAAATACGAGCAGTACTTC
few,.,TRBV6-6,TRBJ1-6,CASISGNNSPLHF,TGTGCCAGCATATCGGGGAATAATTCACCCCTCCACTTT
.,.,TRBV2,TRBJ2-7,CASSETGVGYEQYF,TGTGCCAGCAGTGAGACAGGTGTAGGCTACGAGCAGTACTTC
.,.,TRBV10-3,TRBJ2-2,CARRTELNTGELFF,TGTGCCAGACGGACAGAACTGAACACCGGGGAGCTGTTTTTT
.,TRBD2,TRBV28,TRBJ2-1,CASSMAGTRLNEQFF,TGTGCCAGCTCAATGGCCGGGACTAGACTTAATGAGCAGTTCTTC
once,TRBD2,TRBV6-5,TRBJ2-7,CATGGLVTHEQYF,TGTGCCACCGGAGGACTAGTAACGCACGAGCAGTACTTC
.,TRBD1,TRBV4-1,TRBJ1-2,CASSSRLDRGLRGYTF,TGCGCCAGCAGCTCCCGCCTGGACAGGGGCCTGCGTGGCTACACCTTC
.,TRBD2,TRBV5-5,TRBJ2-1,CASNRGVAGTDEQFF,TGTGCCAGCAACCGAGGGGTAGCGGGAACGGATGAGCAGTTCTTC
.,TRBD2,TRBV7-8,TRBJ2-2,CASSFLLAGGQDGELFF,TGTGCCAGCAGCTTTCTTCTAGCGGGAGGGCAAGACGGGGAGCTGTTTTTT
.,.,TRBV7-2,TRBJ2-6,CASSLAGAAGANVLTF,TGTGCCAGCAGCTTAGCAGGCGCGGCTGGGGCCAACGTCCTGACTTTC
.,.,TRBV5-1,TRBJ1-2,CASSLADTNYGYTF,TGCGCCAGCAGCTTGGCCGACACCAACTATGGCTACACCTTC
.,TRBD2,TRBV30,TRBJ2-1,CAWSGETGTSGRSGNEQFF,TGTGCCTGGAGTGGGGAAACCGGGACTAGCGGGAGATCGGGGAATGAGCAGTTCTTC
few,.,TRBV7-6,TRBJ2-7,CASSSRHSYEQYF,TGTGCCAGCAGCTCGCGACACTCCTACGAGCAGTACTTC
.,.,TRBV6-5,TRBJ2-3,CASSLGAGDTQYF,TGTGCCAGCAGTCTAGGCGCCGGCGATACGCAGTATTTT
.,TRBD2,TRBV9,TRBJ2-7,CASSGGLAGGSSYEQYF,TGTGCCAGCAGCGGGGGACTAGCGGGAGGGTCCTCCTACGAGCAGTACTTC
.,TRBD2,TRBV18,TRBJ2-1,CASSPISGSSYNEQFF,TGTGCCAGCTCACCCATTAGCGGGAGCTCCTACAATGAGCAGTTCTTC
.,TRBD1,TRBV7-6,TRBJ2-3,CASSLVWKGDRVTDTQYF,TGTGCCAGCAGCTTAGTTTGGAAAGGGGACAGGGTAACAGATACGCAGTATTTT
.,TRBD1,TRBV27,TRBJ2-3,CASSFGQGIGTQYF,TGTGCCAGCAGTTTTGGACAGGGCATAGGTACGCAGTATTTT